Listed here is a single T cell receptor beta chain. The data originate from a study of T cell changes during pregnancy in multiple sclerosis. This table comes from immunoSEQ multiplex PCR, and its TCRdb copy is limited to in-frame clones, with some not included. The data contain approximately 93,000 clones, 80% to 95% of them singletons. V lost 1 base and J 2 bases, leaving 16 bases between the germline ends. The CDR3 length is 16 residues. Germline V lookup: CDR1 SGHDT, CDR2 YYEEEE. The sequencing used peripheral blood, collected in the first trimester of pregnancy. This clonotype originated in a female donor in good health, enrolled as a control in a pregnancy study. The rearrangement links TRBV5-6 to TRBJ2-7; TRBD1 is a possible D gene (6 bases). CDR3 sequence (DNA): TGTGCCAGCAGCTTGAAGGGACAAGGCATGACCTACGAGCAGTACTTC. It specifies CASSLKGQGMTYEQYF. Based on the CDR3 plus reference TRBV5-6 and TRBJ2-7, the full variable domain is DAGVTQSPTHLIKTRGQQVTLRCSPKSGHDTVSWYQQALGQGPQFIFQYYEEEERQRGNFPDRFSGHQFPNYSSELNVNALLLGDSALYLCASSLKGQGMTYEQYFGPGTRLTVT.